This T cell receptor beta chain was obtained from a study of somatic mutations in cytotoxic T cells in rheumatoid arthritis. Study at large: Flow sorting of some V beta antibody-stained T cells reached nearly 100% purity, with V beta1+ cells also TCRB-sequenced.

With V trimmed by 5 bases and J by 7 bases, 11 bases remained unmatched. Germline CDR1 is SGHAT and CDR2 is FQNNGV. The CDR3 is 15 residues long. Measured with immunoSEQ multiplex PCR; TCRdb has only the in-frame clones, and not every one. The sample yields some 40,000 clones, roughly four fifths seen once. Sequencing input: CD8+ T cells sorted from blood. The rearrangement links TRBV11-2 to TRBJ1-1; TRBD1 aligns across 9 bases. This TCR was sampled from a man between 35 and 55 years old in good health. DNA for the CDR3: TGTGCCAGCAGCCTTGGCCCGGACAGGGGCCTTGAAGCTTTCTTT. Protein sequence: CASSLGPDRGLEAFF.